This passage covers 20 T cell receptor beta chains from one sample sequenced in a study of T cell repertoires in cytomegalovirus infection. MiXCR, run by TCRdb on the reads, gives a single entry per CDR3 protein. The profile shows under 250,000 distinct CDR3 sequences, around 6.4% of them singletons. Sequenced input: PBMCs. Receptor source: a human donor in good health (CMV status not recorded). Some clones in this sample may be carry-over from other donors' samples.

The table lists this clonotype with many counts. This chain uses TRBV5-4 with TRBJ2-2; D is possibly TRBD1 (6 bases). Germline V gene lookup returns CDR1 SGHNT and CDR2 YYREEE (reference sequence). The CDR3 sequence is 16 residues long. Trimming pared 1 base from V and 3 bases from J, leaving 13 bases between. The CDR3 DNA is TGTGCCAGCAGCTTGAGGTCAGGGGCGGACACCGGGGAGCTGTTTTTT. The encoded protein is CASSLRSGADTGELFF.

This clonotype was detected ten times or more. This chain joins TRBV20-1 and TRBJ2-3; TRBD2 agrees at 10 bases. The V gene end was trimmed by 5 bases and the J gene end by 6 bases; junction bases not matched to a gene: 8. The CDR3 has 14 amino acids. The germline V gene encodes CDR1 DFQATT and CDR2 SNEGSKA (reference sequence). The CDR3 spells CSAGRTSGQDTQYF. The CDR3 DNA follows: TGCAGTGCTGGCCGGACTAGCGGTCAGGATACGCAGTATTTT.

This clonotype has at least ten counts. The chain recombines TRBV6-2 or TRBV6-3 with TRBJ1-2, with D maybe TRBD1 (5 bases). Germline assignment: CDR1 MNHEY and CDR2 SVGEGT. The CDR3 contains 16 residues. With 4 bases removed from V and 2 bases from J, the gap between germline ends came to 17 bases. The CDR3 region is CASSLRRGTLNYGYTF. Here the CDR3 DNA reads TGTGCCAGCAGTTTACGACGGGGCACCCTCAACTATGGCTACACCTTC.

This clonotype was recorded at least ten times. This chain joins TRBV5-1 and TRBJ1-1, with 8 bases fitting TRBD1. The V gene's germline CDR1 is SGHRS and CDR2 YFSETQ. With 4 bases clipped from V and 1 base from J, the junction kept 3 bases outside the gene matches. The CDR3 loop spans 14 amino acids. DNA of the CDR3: TGCGCCAGCAGCCTGGGACAGGCGAACACTGAAGCTTTCTTT. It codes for CASSLGQANTEAFF.

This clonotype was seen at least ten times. The CDR3 nucleotides read TGTGCCAGCAGCTTAAGAGGGGGGGATTCCTACGAGCAGTACTTC. As protein: CASSLRGGDSYEQYF. The chain carries TRBV7-2 and TRBJ2-7, with D tentatively TRBD2 (7 bases). CDR1 is SGHTA and CDR2 is FQGNSA in the germline V gene. This CDR3 comprises 15 residues. Trimming took off 2 bases at V and 1 base at J, with 12 bases between the two ends.

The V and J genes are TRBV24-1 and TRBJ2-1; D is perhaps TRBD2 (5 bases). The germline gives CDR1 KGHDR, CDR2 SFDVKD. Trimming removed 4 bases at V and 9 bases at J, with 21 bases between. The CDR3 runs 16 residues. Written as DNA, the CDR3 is TGTGCCACCAGTGACCCCGGGGTAGGTCGGGCGAGTGAGCAGTTCTTC. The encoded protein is CATSDPGVGRASEQFF.

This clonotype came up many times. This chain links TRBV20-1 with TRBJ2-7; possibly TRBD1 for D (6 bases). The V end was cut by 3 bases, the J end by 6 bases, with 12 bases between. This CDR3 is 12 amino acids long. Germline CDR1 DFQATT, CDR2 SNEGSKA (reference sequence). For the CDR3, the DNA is TGCAGTGCTAGCCGGACAGTATCCGAGCAGTACTTC. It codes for CSASRTVSEQYF.

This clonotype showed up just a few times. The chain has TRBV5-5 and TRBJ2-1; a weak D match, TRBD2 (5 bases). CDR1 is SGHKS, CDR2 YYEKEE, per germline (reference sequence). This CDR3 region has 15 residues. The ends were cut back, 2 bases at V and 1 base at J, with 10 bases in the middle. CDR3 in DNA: TGTGCCAGCAGCTTTGGTCCGGGATCCTACAATGAGCAGTTCTTC. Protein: CASSFGPGSYNEQFF.

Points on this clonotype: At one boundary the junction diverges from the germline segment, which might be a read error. CDR3 sequence: CASSPPLAGGGDEQFF. The CDR3, as DNA: TGTGCCAGCAGCCCCCCACTAGCGGGGGGGGGCGATGAGCAGTTCTTC. This sequence joins TRBV4-1 and TRBJ2-1; 13 bases line up with TRBD2. This CDR3 has 16 residues. Germline lookup yields CDR1 MGHRA and CDR2 YSYEKL.

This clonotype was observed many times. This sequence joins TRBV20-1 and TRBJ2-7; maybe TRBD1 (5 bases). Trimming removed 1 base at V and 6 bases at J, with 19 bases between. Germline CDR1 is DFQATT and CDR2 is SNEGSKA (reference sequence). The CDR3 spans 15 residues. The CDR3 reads CSARAFDIGVGEQYF. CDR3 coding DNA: TGCAGTGCTAGAGCTTTCGATATAGGGGTCGGCGAGCAGTACTTC.

CDR3 sequence: CASSPTEGLLNTEAFF. The CDR3 DNA sequence: TGTGCCAGCAGTCCAACTGAAGGTCTTTTGAACACTGAAGCTTTCTTT. This chain uses TRBV28 with TRBJ1-1; no definite D call. This CDR3 has 16 residues. In germline, CDR1 is MDHEN, CDR2 SYDVKM. V was cut by 5 bases and J by 0 bases, with 16 bases left in between.

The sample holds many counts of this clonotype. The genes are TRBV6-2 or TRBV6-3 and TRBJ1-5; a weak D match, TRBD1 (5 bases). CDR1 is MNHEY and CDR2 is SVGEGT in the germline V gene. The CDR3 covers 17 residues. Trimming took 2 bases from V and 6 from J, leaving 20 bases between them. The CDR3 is CASSYTAGEGPTQPQHF. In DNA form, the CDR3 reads TGTGCCAGCAGTTACACCGCGGGGGAGGGGCCCACTCAGCCCCAGCATTTT.

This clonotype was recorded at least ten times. CDR3 amino acids: CASSLAGPNSNQPQHF. In nucleotides, the CDR3 is TGTGCCAGCAGCTTGGCGGGGCCCAATAGCAATCAGCCCCAGCATTTT. The chain recombines TRBV5-7 with TRBJ1-5, with a tentative D call TRBD1 (5 bases). TRBV5-7 is an ORF, and what it does is uncertain. Trimming left V 0 bases short and J 0 bases short, with 10 bases between. This CDR3 contains 16 residues.

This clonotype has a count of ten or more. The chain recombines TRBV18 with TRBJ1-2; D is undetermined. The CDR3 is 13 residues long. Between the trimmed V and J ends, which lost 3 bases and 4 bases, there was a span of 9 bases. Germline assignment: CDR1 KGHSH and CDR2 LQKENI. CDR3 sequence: CASSPDGIYGYTF. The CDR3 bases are TGTGCCAGCTCACCGGATGGTATCTATGGCTACACCTTC.

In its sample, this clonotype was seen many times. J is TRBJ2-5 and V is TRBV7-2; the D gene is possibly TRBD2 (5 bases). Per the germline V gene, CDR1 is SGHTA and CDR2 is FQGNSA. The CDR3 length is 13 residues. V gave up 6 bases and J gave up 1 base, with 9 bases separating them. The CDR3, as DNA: TGTGCCAGCAGGACCGGGATCCAAGAGACCCAGTACTTC. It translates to CASRTGIQETQYF.

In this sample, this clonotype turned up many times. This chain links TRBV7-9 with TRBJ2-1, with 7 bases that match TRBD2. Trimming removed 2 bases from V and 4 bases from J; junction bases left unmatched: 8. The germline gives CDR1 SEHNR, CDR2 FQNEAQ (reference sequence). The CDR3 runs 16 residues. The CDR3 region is CASSLPLLSGYNEQFF. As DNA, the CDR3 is TGTGCCAGCAGCTTACCCCTTCTTAGCGGGTACAATGAGCAGTTCTTC.

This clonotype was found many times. The CDR3 region has the DNA TGTGCCAGCAGATCGTCTGCAGTCTATGGCTACACCTTC. It translates to CASRSSAVYGYTF. The V call is TRBV28, the J call TRBJ1-2; D unresolved. Trimming stripped 6 bases from V and 4 bases from J, with 12 bases between. CDR3 size: 13 residues. Germline CDR1 reads MDHEN; CDR2 reads SYDVKM.

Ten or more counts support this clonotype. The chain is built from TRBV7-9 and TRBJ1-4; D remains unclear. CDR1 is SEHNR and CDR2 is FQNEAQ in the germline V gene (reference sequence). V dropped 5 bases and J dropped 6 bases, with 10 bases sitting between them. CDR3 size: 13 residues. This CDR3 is CASSPDPDEKLFF. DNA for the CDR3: TGTGCCAGCAGCCCGGACCCGGATGAAAAACTGTTTTTT. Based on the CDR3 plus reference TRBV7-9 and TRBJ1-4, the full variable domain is DTGVSQNPRHKITKRGQNVTFRCDPISEHNRLYWYRQTLGQGPEFLTYFQNEAQLEKSRLLSDRFSAERPKGSFSTLEIQRTEQGDSAMYLCASSPDPDEKLFFGSGTQLSVL.

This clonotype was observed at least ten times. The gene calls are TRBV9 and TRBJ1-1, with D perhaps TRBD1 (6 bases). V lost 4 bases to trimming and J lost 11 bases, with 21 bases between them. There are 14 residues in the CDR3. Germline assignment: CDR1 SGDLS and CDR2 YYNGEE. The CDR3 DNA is TGTGCCAGCAGCCCACCGGGGGGGCCCAACAGGGCTTTCTTT. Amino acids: CASSPPGGPNRAFF. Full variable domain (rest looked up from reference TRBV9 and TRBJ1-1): DSGVTQTPKHLITATGQRVTLRCSPRSGDLSVYWYQQSLDQGLQFLIQYYNGEERAKGNILERFSAQQFPDLHSELNLSSLELGDSALYFCASSPPGGPNRAFFGQGTRLTVV.

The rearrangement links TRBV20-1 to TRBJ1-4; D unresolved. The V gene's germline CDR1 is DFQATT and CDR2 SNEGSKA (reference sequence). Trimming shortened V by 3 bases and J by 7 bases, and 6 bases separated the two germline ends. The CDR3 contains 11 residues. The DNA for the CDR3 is TGCAGTGCTAGTTCGGGTGAAAAACTGTTTTTT. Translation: CSASSGEKLFF.